Following are 6 T cell receptor beta chains from one sample sequenced in a study of glioma-infiltrating T cells after dendritic cell vaccination (dated by TCRdb to between 2015 and 2016). Receptor libraries were prepared by the immunoSEQ multiplex PCR assay. Sourced from immuneACCESS, this table was stored by TCRdb with only in-frame sequences that have V and J called. A share of the clones is absent; for the studies checked, an unresolved V gene accounts for under half, and the remainder has no known explanation. The sample table records roughly 100,000 clones; nearly 90% of these occur just once. The top ten hold approximately 2.7% of the sample. Taken with the paper, the label for time point translates to: after dendritic cell vaccination, including at tumor progression/relapse. The input for sequencing was blood, taken after dendritic cell vaccination. The receptors come from a human donor with glioblastoma.

The gene calls are TRBV2 and TRBJ2-5; 7 bases match TRBD1. The CDR3 is 14 residues long. V was clipped by 0 bases and J by 5 bases; unmatched bases: 3. Germline V CDR1 and CDR2: SNHLY, FYNNEI. CDR3 coding DNA: TGTGCCAGCAGTGAAGCAGGGGGCACGGAGACCCAGTACTTC. Translation: CASSEAGGTETQYF. The whole variable domain, filled in from reference TRBV2 and TRBJ2-5, reads EPEVTQTPSHQVTQMGQEVILRCVPISNHLYFYWYRQILGQKVEFLVSFYNNEISEKSEIFDDQFSVERPDGSNFTLKIRSTKLEDSAMYFCASSEAGGTETQYFGPGTRLLVL.

This sequence joins TRBV27 and TRBJ2-5; a weak D match, TRBD2 (5 bases). Deletions cut 8 bases from V and 5 bases from J, with 9 bases between. Germline lookup yields CDR1 MNHEY and CDR2 SMNVEV (reference sequence). The CDR3 loop spans 11 amino acids. The DNA for the CDR3 is TGTGCCAGCTCCGGCGGGGAGACCCAGTACTTC. Its translation: CASSGGETQYF.

This clone was counted once. The rearrangement joins TRBV7-3 to TRBJ2-5, with D possibly matching TRBD2 (6 bases). The CDR3 runs 15 residues. Germline lookup yields CDR1 SGHTA and CDR2 FQGTGA. The ends were cut back, 5 bases at V and 1 base at J, with 14 bases in the middle. The CDR3 region has the DNA TGTGCCAGCAGCCCAGGCGGGACGATCCAAGAGACCCAGTACTTC. Amino acids: CASSPGGTIQETQYF. Drawing the rest from reference TRBV7-3 and TRBJ2-5, the complete variable domain is GAGVSQTPSNKVTEKGKYVELRCDPISGHTALYWYRQSLGQGPEFLIYFQGTGAADDSGLPNDRFFAVRPEGSVSTLKIQRTERGDSAVYLCASSPGGTIQETQYFGPGTRLLVL.

This clone occurred once. The chain carries TRBV28 and TRBJ2-7, with 8 bases that match TRBD1. The CDR3 contains 15 residues. Unmatched junction bases numbered 14, after V lost 7 bases and J lost 6 bases. From germline, CDR1 is MDHEN and CDR2 SYDVKM. The CDR3 reads CASTDRQGALGEQYF. CDR3 sequence (DNA): TGTGCCAGCACCGACAGGCAGGGGGCTCTTGGCGAGCAGTACTTC.

The chain joins TRBV5-1 to TRBJ2-1; TRBD1 is a possible D gene (6 bases). Trimming removed 3 bases from V and 0 bases from J, with 16 bases in between. The CDR3 is 17 residues long. The V gene's germline CDR1 is SGHRS and CDR2 YFSETQ. CDR3 sequence: CASSSLSQGSSYNEQFF. The CDR3 DNA follows: TGCGCCAGCAGCTCCCTTTCTCAGGGGAGCTCCTACAATGAGCAGTTCTTC.

The gene calls are TRBV2 and TRBJ2-1; no clear D. The CDR3 is 16 residues long. Germline loops: CDR1 SNHLY, CDR2 FYNNEI. V was cut by 3 bases and J by 0 bases, with 12 bases left in between. CDR3 in amino acids: CASSDSLASSYNEQFF. In DNA, the CDR3 is TGTGCCAGCAGTGATAGTCTCGCTAGCTCCTACAATGAGCAGTTCTTC.